Below, 30 T cell receptor beta chains from the same sample are listed, as sequenced in a study of response to subunit inactivated influenza vaccine listed by TCRdb under 2018. The library was produced with RT-PCR. The data were produced on an Illumina HiSeq 2500. TCRdb passed the public sequencing reads through fastp at Q25 and MiXCR, retaining productive beta sequences. Each entry is one CDR3 protein sequence, shown with its most common DNA and genes. The sample table contains hundreds of thousands of distinct CDR3 sequences; only one count was recorded for about 15% of them. The top ten clonotypes cover 6.5% to 8.5% of the sample. This material consisted of PBMCs from blood, taken 14 to 15 days before vaccination. The receptors originated from a man in his forties or fifties who received an inactivated influenza vaccine. Donor details come from another sample of the same person, matched by shared clones.

The gene calls are TRBV4-3 and TRBJ2-5; TRBD1 might be the D (5 bases). Germline V gene data show CDR1 as LGHNA and CDR2 as YSLEER. V dropped 1 base and J dropped 1 base, with 13 bases sitting between them. The CDR3 spans 16 residues. Here the CDR3 DNA reads TGCGCCAGCAGCCAAGGTCTGGGTCAGGGCCAAGAGACCCAGTACTTC. It yields the protein CASSQGLGQGQETQYF.

V and J are TRBV10-3 and TRBJ1-2; no definite D call. CDR3 length: 14 residues. V lost 0 bases to trimming and J lost 1 base, with 6 bases between them. In germline, CDR1 is ENHRY, CDR2 SYGVKD. The CDR3: CAISESNGNYGYTF. The CDR3 DNA follows: TGTGCCATCAGTGAGTCGAATGGTAACTATGGCTACACCTTC.

This clonotype was observed a few times. The chain couples TRBV5-6 to TRBJ2-4; 9 bases are shared with TRBD1. Germline-derived CDR1 and CDR2 are SGHDT and YYEEEE. The CDR3 has 14 amino acids. After removal of 4 bases from V and 9 bases from J, the junction contained 8 bases not matched to a gene. CDR3 residues: CASSAGQGLGIQYF. The CDR3 nucleotides read TGTGCCAGCAGCGCGGGACAGGGCCTAGGCATTCAGTACTTC.

This clonotype was found a few times. The rearrangement links TRBV6-5 to TRBJ2-7, with TRBD1 matching over 11 bases. The length of the CDR3 is 15 residues. Germline CDR1 reads MNHEY; CDR2 reads SVGAGI. V trimming: 2 bases; J trimming: 2 bases; junction bases outside the gene matches: 2. CDR3 nucleotides: TGTGCCAGCAGTTACAGGACAGGGGGCACCTACGAGCAGTACTTC. As protein: CASSYRTGGTYEQYF.

This rearrangement joins TRBV20-1 to TRBJ1-6, with no clear D. CDR1 and CDR2 (germline): DFQATT, SNEGSKA (reference sequence). The CDR3 runs to 13 residues. Trimming pared 1 base from V and 10 bases from J, leaving 11 bases between. As DNA, the CDR3 is TGCAGTGCTAGAGCGGGAGTTGGGTCACCCCTCCACTTT. Protein product: CSARAGVGSPLHF.

The chain employs TRBV20-1 and TRBJ1-1; 7 bases fit TRBD1. V gave up 4 bases and J gave up 5 bases; unmatched junction bases: 4. CDR3 length equals 12 residues. The V gene's germline CDR1 is DFQATT and CDR2 SNEGSKA (reference sequence). The CDR3 is CSATRGGTEAFF. CDR3 sequence (DNA): TGCAGTGCTACCAGGGGGGGTACTGAAGCTTTCTTT.

This chain joins TRBV28 and TRBJ2-5; 7 bases map to TRBD2. Trimming at V came to 6 bases and at J to 7 bases, leaving 8 bases not matched to a gene. Germline V gene lookup returns CDR1 MDHEN and CDR2 SYDVKM. This CDR3 spans 13 amino acids. CDR3 amino acids: CASSHGGRGTQYF. The CDR3 DNA is TGTGCCAGCAGCCACGGCGGGAGAGGGACCCAGTACTTC.

This clonotype showed up just once. The J gene is TRBJ2-2, the V gene TRBV2; 7 bases are shared with TRBD2. The trim removed 3 bases at V and 2 bases at J, leaving 9 bases unmatched. The germline V gene has CDR1 SNHLY and CDR2 FYNNEI. The CDR3 contains 17 residues. DNA for the CDR3: TGTGCCAGCAGTGACTCCCGGGACTATCTAAACACCGGGGAGCTGTTTTTT. Translating it yields CASSDSRDYLNTGELFF.

V is TRBV10-3 and J is TRBJ2-7, with D uncertain. This CDR3 region has 11 residues. Trimming took off 6 bases at V and 1 base at J, with 4 bases between the two ends. The germline V gene has CDR1 ENHRY and CDR2 SYGVKD. The CDR3: CAISNSYEQYF. The CDR3 DNA is TGTGCCATCAGCAATTCCTACGAGCAGTACTTC.

This clonotype was seen a handful of times. This rearrangement joins TRBV9 to TRBJ2-7, with 7 bases that match TRBD2. CDR3 length: 14 amino acids. V lost 0 bases and J lost 2; bases outside the gene matches: 2. Germline V gene sequence: CDR1 SGDLS, CDR2 YYNGEE. This chain's CDR3 is CASSVVAGAYEQYF. The DNA for the CDR3 is TGTGCCAGCAGCGTAGTGGCGGGAGCCTACGAGCAGTACTTC.

The chain links TRBV4-1 to TRBJ2-1; D not resolved. V dropped 0 bases and J dropped 4 bases, with 13 bases sitting between them. CDR1 is MGHRA, CDR2 YSYEKL, per germline. This CDR3 is built from 16 residues. The chain's CDR3 is CASSQEPALFYNEQFF. Written as DNA, the CDR3 is TGCGCCAGCAGCCAAGAGCCCGCCCTATTTTACAATGAGCAGTTCTTC.

The chain joins TRBV27 to TRBJ1-4; possible D gene TRBD1, 6 bases. This CDR3 contains 15 residues. Germline CDR1 and CDR2: MNHEY and SMNVEV (reference sequence). With 6 bases removed from V and 5 bases from J, the gap between germline ends came to 16 bases. CDR3 sequence: CASRPRGNPNEKLFF. The DNA for the CDR3 is TGTGCCAGCAGGCCTAGGGGGAACCCAAATGAAAAACTGTTTTTT. The variable domain in full, completed from reference TRBV27 and TRBJ1-4, reads EAQVTQNPRYLITVTGKKLTVTCSQNMNHEYMSWYRQDPGLGLRQIYYSMNVEVTDKGDVPEGYKVSRKEKRNFPLILESPSPNQTSLYFCASRPRGNPNEKLFFGSGTQLSVL.

This clonotype occurred many times. The rearrangement uses TRBV12-3 or TRBV12-4 and TRBJ2-3; 8 bases agree with TRBD1. The CDR3 is 15 amino acids. The V segment lost 6 bases and the J segment 4 bases; nucleotides outside the gene matches: 9. Written as DNA, the CDR3 is TGTGCCAGCAGCCCTCGCAGGGGGCTGGCAGATACGCAGTATTTT. Its protein is CASSPRRGLADTQYF.

This clonotype was observed many times. This rearrangement joins TRBV10-3 to TRBJ2-2; 7 positions agree with TRBD1. The V gene's germline CDR1 is ENHRY and CDR2 SYGVKD. V shed 6 bases, J shed 3 bases, and the junction held 4 bases outside the gene matches. The CDR3 extends over 14 amino acids. CDR3 sequence reads: CAIRTGADTGELFF. Written as DNA, the CDR3 is TGTGCCATCAGAACAGGGGCGGACACCGGGGAGCTGTTTTTT.

The chain carries TRBV11-1 and TRBJ2-3, with 8 bases identical to TRBD2. CDR3 size: 18 residues. The germline gives CDR1 SGHAT, CDR2 FQDESV (reference sequence). With 1 base clipped from V and 2 bases from J, the junction kept 11 bases outside the gene matches. Written as DNA, the CDR3 is TGTGCCAGCAGCTTAGAGCGCGGGAGGCAACTAGTCACAGATACGCAGTATTTT. This gives the protein CASSLERGRQLVTDTQYF.

This clonotype has a count of ten or more. The chain has TRBV27 and TRBJ1-1; the D gene is possibly TRBD1 (6 bases). CDR1 and CDR2 from the germline V gene are MNHEY and SMNVEV (reference sequence). The CDR3 is 13 residues long. The V and J ends lost 4 bases and 7 bases respectively, with 13 bases between them. The CDR3 coding sequence is TGTGCCAGCAGTTATGTAGGGGGGTTTGAAGCTTTCTTT. It yields the protein CASSYVGGFEAFF.

This clonotype was seen a handful of times. The V and J genes are TRBV27 and TRBJ1-2; no definite D call. The CDR3 covers 11 residues. The germline gives CDR1 MNHEY, CDR2 SMNVEV (reference sequence). The germline V and J ends were trimmed by 10 bases and 4 bases, with 10 bases remaining between them. CDR3 region: CAKEAFYGYTF. Written as DNA, the CDR3 is TGTGCCAAAGAAGCGTTCTATGGCTACACCTTC.

V is TRBV20-1 and J is TRBJ2-1; 12 positions agree with TRBD2. The length of the CDR3 is 16 residues. CDR1 DFQATT and CDR2 SNEGSKA come from the germline V gene (reference sequence). The trim removed 3 bases at V and 5 bases at J, leaving 8 bases unmatched. The CDR3 DNA follows: TGCAGTGCTAGCTCAGCACTAGCGGGGGGTAACAATGAGCAGTTCTTC. As protein: CSASSALAGGNNEQFF.

In this sample, this clonotype turned up a few times. This chain links TRBV24-1 with TRBJ2-7; weak D call: TRBD1 (5 bases). V lost 6 bases and J lost 5, with 7 bases in between. The CDR3 has 11 amino acids. Germline values: CDR1 KGHDR, CDR2 SFDVKD. This chain's CDR3 is CATSSGNEQYF. CDR3 sequence (DNA): TGTGCCACCAGTTCAGGGAACGAGCAGTACTTC.

This rearrangement joins TRBV20-1 to TRBJ2-5; TRBD1 or TRBD2 may be the D gene (5 bases each). V lost 5 bases and J lost 8, with 21 bases in between. The CDR3 spans 14 residues. Germline assignment: CDR1 DFQATT and CDR2 SNEGSKA (reference sequence). As DNA, the CDR3 is TGCAGTGCTCCCTGGGACCTTTCCCAATCCACCCAGTACTTC. Its translation is CSAPWDLSQSTQYF.

The V call is TRBV12-3 or TRBV12-4, the J call TRBJ2-1; 9 bases are shared with TRBD2. Losses at the gene ends were 4 bases for V and 5 bases for J; bases not matched to a gene: 3. This CDR3 has 14 residues. The chain's CDR3 is CASSWTSVNNEQFF. CDR3 coding DNA: TGTGCCAGCAGTTGGACTAGCGTCAACAATGAGCAGTTCTTC.

There are a few counts of this clonotype. The chain joins TRBV25-1 to TRBJ2-2, with D maybe TRBD1 (7 bases). This CDR3 is 14 amino acids long. Germline lookup yields CDR1 MGHDK and CDR2 SYGVNS. Trimming left V 6 bases short and J 6 bases short, with 14 bases between. CDR3 bases: TGTGCCAGCAGCCTGACAGGGAGGTCCGGGGAGCTGTTTTTT. It translates to CASSLTGRSGELFF.

Written as DNA, the CDR3 is TGTGCCAGCAGTGTTACCCTGAGAGCGGGGAGGGGTGCCGGGGAGCTGTTTTTT. Translation gives CASSVTLRAGRGAGELFF. This sequence joins TRBV12-3 or TRBV12-4 and TRBJ2-2; TRBD2 agrees at 7 bases. This CDR3 spans 18 amino acids. The V gene end was trimmed by 5 bases and the J gene end by 6 bases; junction bases not matched to a gene: 18.

V gene TRBV20-1 combines with J gene TRBJ2-1, with 8 positions matching TRBD1. V dropped 0 bases and J dropped 0; count of bases not matched to a gene: 4. This CDR3 region has 16 residues. In germline, CDR1 is DFQATT, CDR2 SNEGSKA (reference sequence). The CDR3 region is CSARDPGQVSYNEQFF. The CDR3 DNA reads TGCAGTGCTAGAGACCCGGGACAGGTCTCCTACAATGAGCAGTTCTTC.

This clonotype was counted between two and nine times. This chain joins TRBV7-8 and TRBJ2-1, with a tentative D call TRBD1 (6 bases). V gave up 5 bases and J gave up 4 bases, with 15 bases separating them. CDR3 length: 15 amino acids. The germline V gene has CDR1 SGHVS and CDR2 FQNEAQ. CDR3 nucleotide sequence: TGTGCCAGCAGCCTCCGGGACATCTTGTACAATGAGCAGTTCTTC. Encoded protein: CASSLRDILYNEQFF.

The V call is TRBV24-1, the J call TRBJ2-7; 12 bases align to TRBD2. Germline lookup yields CDR1 KGHDR and CDR2 SFDVKD. The CDR3 consists of 15 residues. Losses at the gene ends were 3 bases for V and 6 bases for J; bases not matched to a gene: 5. The CDR3 spells CATSDRLAGVGEQYF. The DNA for the CDR3 is TGTGCCACCAGTGATAGACTAGCGGGAGTTGGCGAGCAGTACTTC.

This clonotype was picked up a small number of times. The CDR3 loop reads CASSLGFRGGKETQYF. The CDR3 coding sequence is TGTGCCAGCAGCTTAGGGTTTCGGGGGGGGAAAGAGACCCAGTACTTC. J is TRBJ2-5 and V is TRBV7-2, with 8 positions matching TRBD2. There are 16 residues in the CDR3. Germline CDR1 and CDR2: SGHTA and FQGNSA. The V gene end was trimmed by 1 base and the J gene end by 3 bases; junction bases not matched to a gene: 7.

The chain has TRBV4-1 and TRBJ2-7; D is unclear. V was pared by 0 bases and J by 3 bases, with 6 bases between. Per germline, CDR1 MGHRA and CDR2 YSYEKL. CDR3 length: 13 residues. In DNA form, the CDR3 reads TGCGCCAGCAGCCAAGAGAAGAGCTACGAGCAGTACTTC. It is translated as CASSQEKSYEQYF.

The sample holds a few counts of this clonotype. The chain couples TRBV2 to TRBJ2-3; 12 nucleotides line up with TRBD1. The junction had 4 bases not matched to a gene; V was cut back by 6 bases and J by 3 bases. The CDR3 has 15 amino acids. Germline CDR1 reads SNHLY; CDR2 reads FYNNEI. This CDR3 reads CASRGGQGATDTQYF. The CDR3 coding sequence is TGTGCCAGCAGGGGGGGACAGGGGGCAACAGATACGCAGTATTTT.

The chain recombines TRBV20-1 with TRBJ2-2; tentatively, D is TRBD1 (5 bases). Trimming stripped 0 bases from V and 0 bases from J, with 8 bases between. Germline V gene data show CDR1 as DFQATT and CDR2 as SNEGSKA (reference sequence). This CDR3 comprises 15 residues. The CDR3 DNA reads as TGCAGTGCTAGAGACCACAGGACGAACACCGGGGAGCTGTTTTTT. It is translated as CSARDHRTNTGELFF.